This entry concerns a single TCR beta chain. The antigen remains unidentified. The data belong to a study of T cells after yellow fever vaccination. Study results and limitations: Subsequent to the booster, the majority of primary-vaccination clones reappeared (96% CD4, more than 70% CD8). Bulk-population clonotypes that are abundant could appear as contaminants in FACS-sorted repertoires.

The V gene's germline CDR1 is SGHAT and CDR2 FQNNGV. This CDR3 has 13 amino acids. The germline V and J ends were trimmed by 5 bases and 13 bases, with 20 bases remaining between them. A process of 5'RACE template switching, which added a universal primer site and UMIs, was used to make TCR cDNA. TCRdb called the 5' RACE reads again in MiXCR, with one record for every CDR3 protein. The table lists roughly 330,000 distinct CDR3 sequences, 6.8% of them singletons. The sequences come from PBMCs, collected around 45 days after the first yellow fever vaccination. The chain recombines TRBV11-2 with TRBJ2-5; the D gene is possibly TRBD1 (6 bases). This clonotype was obtained from a man aged 18 to 35 who received the YFV17D yellow fever vaccine. CDR3 DNA sequence: TGTGCCAGCAGCCCAGGGGTCGGAATCACTAGGTACTTC. Translated, it gives CASSPGVGITRYF. Supplemented by reference TRBV11-2 and TRBJ2-5, the full variable domain reads EAGVAQSPRYKIIEKRQSVAFWCNPISGHATLYWYQQILGQGPKLLIQFQNNGVVDDSQLPKDRFSAERLKGVDSTLKIQPAKLEDSAVYLCASSPGVGITRYFGPGTRLLVL.